These 16 T cell receptor beta chains came from one sample sequenced in a study of T cell responses to AZD1222 COVID-19 vaccine. Libraries were prepared by immunoSEQ multiplex PCR; TCRdb keeps only in-frame clonotypes and omits some of them. The sample lists around 250,000 clones, roughly 93% seen once, with 0.55% in the top ten. The sample in question was peripheral blood, obtained on day 0 of AZD1222 vaccination. The receptors shown here come from an adult in good health.

The chain employs TRBV3-1 (or the pseudogene TRBV3-2) and TRBJ1-1; D gene ambiguous. The germline gives CDR1 LGHDT, CDR2 YNNKEL (reference sequence). V dropped 3 bases and J dropped 5 bases, with 7 bases sitting between them. The CDR3 loop spans 12 amino acids. CDR3 sequence: CASSHPGTEAFF. CDR3 bases: TGTGCCAGCAGCCACCCAGGAACTGAAGCTTTCTTT.

The chain couples TRBV27 to TRBJ1-2, with D possibly matching TRBD1 (5 bases). Germline CDR1 MNHEY, CDR2 SMNVEV (reference sequence). Trimming shortened V by 2 bases and J by 2 bases, and 15 bases separated the two germline ends. This CDR3 is 16 amino acids long. CDR3 bases: TGTGCCAGCAGTTTAGTAGGGGAGGAACCCAACTATGGCTACACCTTC. This translates into CASSLVGEEPNYGYTF.

The V and J genes are TRBV28 and TRBJ2-2; 7 bases are shared with TRBD2. The germline gives CDR1 MDHEN, CDR2 SYDVKM. The CDR3 covers 15 residues. V was pared by 6 bases and J by 2 bases, with 6 bases of the junction left unmatched. CDR3 in DNA: TGTGCCAGCAGGTGGGAGGGGACCAACACCGGGGAGCTGTTTTTT. Translating gives CASRWEGTNTGELFF.

This clone was seen only once. The V and J genes are TRBV5-1 and TRBJ1-3; D is uncertain. CDR3 length: 16 residues. The germline CDR1 and CDR2 sequences are SGHRS and YFSETQ. V was pared by 0 bases and J by 4 bases, with 14 bases between. The CDR3: CASSLGTGAGGNTIYF. DNA of the CDR3: TGCGCCAGCAGCTTGGGGACTGGAGCTGGAGGAAACACCATATATTTT.

V and J are TRBV5-4 and TRBJ1-1, with D perhaps matching TRBD1 (6 bases). From germline, CDR1 is SGHNT and CDR2 YYREEE (reference sequence). The ends were cut back, 2 bases at V and 7 bases at J, with 9 bases in the middle. This CDR3 is built from 12 residues. The CDR3 here is CASSLPGHEAFF. The CDR3 DNA sequence: TGTGCCAGCAGCTTACCGGGACATGAAGCTTTCTTT.

In this sample, this clone turned up once. This chain links TRBV3-1 (or the pseudogene TRBV3-2) with TRBJ1-6; 7 nucleotides match TRBD1. The CDR3 extends over 16 amino acids. The trim removed 4 bases at V and 8 bases at J, leaving 11 bases unmatched. Germline V gene lookup returns CDR1 LGHDT and CDR2 YNNKEL (reference sequence). The CDR3 DNA follows: TGTGCCAGCAGCCCGCGGACAGGAATGGGCTATTCACCCCTCCACTTT. Its protein is CASSPRTGMGYSPLHF.

This chain uses TRBV14 with TRBJ2-7; TRBD1 matches 7 bases. Germline CDR1 SGHDN, CDR2 FVKESK. The ends lost 4 bases at V and 4 bases at J; junction bases unmatched: 7. There are 14 residues in the CDR3. The CDR3 spells CASSPPGQRYEQYF. The CDR3 nucleotides read TGTGCCAGCAGCCCCCCGGGACAGAGATACGAGCAGTACTTC.

The CDR3 DNA sequence: TGTGCCAGCAGCCAAGATGTAGGGGTGGGAGGCTACACCTTC. Residues: CASSQDVGVGGYTF. The rearrangement links TRBV3-1 (or the pseudogene TRBV3-2) to TRBJ1-2; D possibly corresponds to TRBD1 (5 bases). Germline V CDR1 and CDR2: LGHDT, YNNKEL (reference sequence). Trimming took 0 bases from V and 8 from J, leaving 13 bases between them. The CDR3 is 14 amino acids.

This clone was observed a single time. CDR3 in amino acids: CAIRGDETGELFF. DNA for the CDR3: TGTGCCATCAGGGGCGACGAGACCGGGGAGCTGTTTTTT. The chain combines TRBV10-3 with TRBJ2-2; D uncertain. This CDR3 has 13 residues. The ends were cut back, 6 bases at V and 5 bases at J, with 10 bases in the middle. Germline CDR1 is ENHRY and CDR2 is SYGVKD.

V is TRBV30 and J is TRBJ2-7, with 8 positions matching TRBD2. Germline loops: CDR1 GTSNPN, CDR2 SVGIG (reference sequence). Unmatched junction bases numbered 16, after V lost 0 bases and J lost 6 bases. There are 17 residues in the CDR3. The CDR3 DNA reads as TGTGCCTGGAGTGTACTGGGGACTAGGTCGGGATTCTCCGAGCAGTACTTC. This encodes CAWSVLGTRSGFSEQYF.

J is TRBJ1-2 and V is TRBV15, with unresolved D. Germline lookup yields CDR1 LNHNV and CDR2 YYDKDF (reference sequence). The CDR3 sequence is 12 residues long. V was shortened by 2 bases and J by 2 bases, with 3 bases between the two germline ends. This chain's CDR3 is CATSRINYGYTF. DNA for the CDR3: TGTGCCACCAGCAGAATAAACTATGGCTACACCTTC.

The genes are TRBV5-1 and TRBJ2-7, with 8 bases matching TRBD1. The CDR3 length is 15 residues. The V segment lost 3 bases and the J segment 0 bases; nucleotides outside the gene matches: 5. Germline V CDR1 and CDR2: SGHRS, YFSETQ. This CDR3 is CASSYTGGSSYEQYF. CDR3 DNA sequence: TGCGCCAGCAGCTATACAGGGGGGAGCTCCTACGAGCAGTACTTC.

The chain has TRBV5-1 and TRBJ1-2; the D is unclear. Germline CDR1 SGHRS, CDR2 YFSETQ. The CDR3 has 13 residues. Trimming cost V 4 bases and J 8 bases, with 15 bases left between them. For the CDR3, the DNA is TGCGCCAGCAGCGGGGATCCTAGGCGCGGCTACACCTTC. It translates to CASSGDPRRGYTF.

The chain carries TRBV28 and TRBJ1-6, with D unresolved. This CDR3 has 13 residues. Germline V gene lookup returns CDR1 MDHEN and CDR2 SYDVKM. V shed 1 base and J shed 10 bases, with 8 bases lying between them. The CDR3 sequence: CASSLLQRSPLHF. The DNA of the CDR3 is TGTGCCAGCAGTTTATTACAGAGATCACCCCTCCACTTT.

The rearrangement joins TRBV7-9 to TRBJ1-1, with TRBD1 matching over 10 bases. From germline, CDR1 is SEHNR and CDR2 FQNEAQ (reference sequence). Losses at the gene ends were 3 bases for V and 10 bases for J; bases not matched to a gene: 8. The CDR3 runs to 14 residues. In DNA form, the CDR3 reads TGTGCCAGCAGCTTTAGACAGGGGGCTACCGGAGCTTTCTTT. This sequence encodes CASSFRQGATGAFF.

The chain recombines TRBV19 with TRBJ2-2, with D perhaps TRBD1 (5 bases). Germline-derived CDR1 and CDR2 are LNHDA and SQIVND (reference sequence). V lost 7 bases, J lost 4 bases, and 19 bases lay in between. The CDR3 runs to 16 residues. As DNA, the CDR3 is TGTGCCAGTACCACCTCAGGGTTAAGGGGCACCGGGGAGCTGTTTTTT. Its protein product is CASTTSGLRGTGELFF.